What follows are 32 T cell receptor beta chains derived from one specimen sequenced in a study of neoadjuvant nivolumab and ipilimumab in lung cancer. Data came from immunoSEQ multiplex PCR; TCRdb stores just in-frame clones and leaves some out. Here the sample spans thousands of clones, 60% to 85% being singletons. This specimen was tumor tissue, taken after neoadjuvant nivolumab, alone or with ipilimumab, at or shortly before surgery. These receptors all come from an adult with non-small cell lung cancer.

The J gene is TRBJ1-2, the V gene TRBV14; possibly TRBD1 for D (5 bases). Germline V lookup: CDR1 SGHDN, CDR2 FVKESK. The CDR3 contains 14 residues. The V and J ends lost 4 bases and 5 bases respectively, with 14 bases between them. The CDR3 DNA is TGTGCCAGCAGCCGGCTGACAGAACCGTATGGCTACACCTTC. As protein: CASSRLTEPYGYTF.

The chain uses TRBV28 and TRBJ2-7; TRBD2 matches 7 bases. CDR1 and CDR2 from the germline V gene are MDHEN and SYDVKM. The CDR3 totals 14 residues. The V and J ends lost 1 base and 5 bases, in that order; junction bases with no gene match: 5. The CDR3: CASSLFREGHEQYF. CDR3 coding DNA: TGTGCCAGCAGTTTATTCAGGGAGGGTCACGAGCAGTACTTC.

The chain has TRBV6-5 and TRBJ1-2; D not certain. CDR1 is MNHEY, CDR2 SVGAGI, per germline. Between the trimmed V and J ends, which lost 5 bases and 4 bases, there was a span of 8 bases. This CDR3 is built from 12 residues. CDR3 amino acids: CASSPRGYGYTF. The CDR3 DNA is TGTGCCAGCAGTCCCCGGGGCTATGGCTACACCTTC.

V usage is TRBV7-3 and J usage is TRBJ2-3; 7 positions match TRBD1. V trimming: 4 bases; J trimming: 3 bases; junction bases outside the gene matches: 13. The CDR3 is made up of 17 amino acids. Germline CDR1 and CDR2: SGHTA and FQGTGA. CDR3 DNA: TGTGCCAGCAGCTATCGACCCCCCGGGACAGCAACAGATACGCAGTATTTT. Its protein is CASSYRPPGTATDTQYF.

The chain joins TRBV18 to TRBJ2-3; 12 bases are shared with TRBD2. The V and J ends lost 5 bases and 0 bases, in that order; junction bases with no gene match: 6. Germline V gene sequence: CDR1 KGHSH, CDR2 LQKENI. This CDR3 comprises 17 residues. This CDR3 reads CASSETGTSGSTDTQYF. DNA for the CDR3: TGTGCCAGCTCAGAAACCGGGACTAGCGGGAGCACAGATACGCAGTATTTT.

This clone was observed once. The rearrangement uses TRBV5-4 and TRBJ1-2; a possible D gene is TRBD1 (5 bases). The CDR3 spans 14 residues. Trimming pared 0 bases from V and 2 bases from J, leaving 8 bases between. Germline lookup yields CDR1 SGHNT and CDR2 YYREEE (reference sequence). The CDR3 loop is CASSLAGRNYGYTF. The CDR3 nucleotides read TGTGCCAGCAGCTTGGCGGGACGGAACTATGGCTACACCTTC.

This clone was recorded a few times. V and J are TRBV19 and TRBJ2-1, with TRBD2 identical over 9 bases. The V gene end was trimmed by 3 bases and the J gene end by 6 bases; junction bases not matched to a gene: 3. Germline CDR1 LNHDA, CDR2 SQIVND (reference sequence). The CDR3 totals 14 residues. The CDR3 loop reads CASSINSGSNEQFF. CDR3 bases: TGTGCCAGTAGTATCAATAGCGGGAGCAATGAGCAGTTCTTC.

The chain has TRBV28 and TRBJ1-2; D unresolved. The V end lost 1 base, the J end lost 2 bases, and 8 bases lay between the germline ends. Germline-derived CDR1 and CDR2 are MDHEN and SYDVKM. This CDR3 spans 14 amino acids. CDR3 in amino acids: CASSLYRENYGYTF. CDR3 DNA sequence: TGTGCCAGCAGTTTATATAGGGAGAACTATGGCTACACCTTC.

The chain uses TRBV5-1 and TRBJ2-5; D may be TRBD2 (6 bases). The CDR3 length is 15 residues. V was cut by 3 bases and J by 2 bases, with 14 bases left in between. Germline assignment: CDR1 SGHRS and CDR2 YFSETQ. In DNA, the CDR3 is TGCGCCAGCAGCTCCTCGGGACGGGGGCAAGAGACCCAGTACTTC. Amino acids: CASSSSGRGQETQYF.

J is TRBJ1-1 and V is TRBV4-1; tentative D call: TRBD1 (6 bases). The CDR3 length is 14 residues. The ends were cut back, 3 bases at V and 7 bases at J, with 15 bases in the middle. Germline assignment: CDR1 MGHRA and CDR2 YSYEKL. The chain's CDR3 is CASSQTQGSGEAFF. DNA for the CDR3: TGCGCCAGCAGCCAGACACAGGGATCTGGTGAAGCTTTCTTT.

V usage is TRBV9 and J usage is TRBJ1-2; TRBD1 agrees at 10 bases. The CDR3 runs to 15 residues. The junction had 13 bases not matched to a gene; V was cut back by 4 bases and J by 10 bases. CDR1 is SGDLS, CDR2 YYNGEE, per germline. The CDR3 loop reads CASSFALTGGIVYTF. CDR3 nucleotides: TGTGCCAGCAGCTTTGCCTTGACAGGGGGCATCGTCTACACCTTC.

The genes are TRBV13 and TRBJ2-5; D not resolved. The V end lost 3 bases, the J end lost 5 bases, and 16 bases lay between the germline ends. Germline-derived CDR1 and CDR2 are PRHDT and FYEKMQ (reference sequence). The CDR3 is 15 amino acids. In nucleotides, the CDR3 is TGTGCCAGCAGCTTGGGTTTGCTGGGTTATGAGACCCAGTACTTC. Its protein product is CASSLGLLGYETQYF.

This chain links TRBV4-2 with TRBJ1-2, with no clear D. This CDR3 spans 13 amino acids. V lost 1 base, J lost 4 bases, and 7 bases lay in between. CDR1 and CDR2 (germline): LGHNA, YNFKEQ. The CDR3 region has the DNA TGTGCCAGCAGCCAAGGGTTAAGCTATGGCTACACCTTC. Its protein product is CASSQGLSYGYTF.

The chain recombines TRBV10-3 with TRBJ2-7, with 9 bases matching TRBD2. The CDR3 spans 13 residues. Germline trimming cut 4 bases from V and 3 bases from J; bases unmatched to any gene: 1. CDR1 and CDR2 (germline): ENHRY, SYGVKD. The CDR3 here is CAISGLADYEQYF. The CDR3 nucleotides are TGTGCCATCAGTGGACTAGCGGACTACGAGCAGTACTTC.

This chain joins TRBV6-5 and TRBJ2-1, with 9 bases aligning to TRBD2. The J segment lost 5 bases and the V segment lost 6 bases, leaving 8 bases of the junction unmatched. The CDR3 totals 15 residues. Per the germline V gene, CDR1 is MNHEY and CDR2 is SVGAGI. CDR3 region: CASRLGLASHNEQFF. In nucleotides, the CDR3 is TGTGCCAGCAGATTAGGACTAGCGTCCCACAATGAGCAGTTCTTC.

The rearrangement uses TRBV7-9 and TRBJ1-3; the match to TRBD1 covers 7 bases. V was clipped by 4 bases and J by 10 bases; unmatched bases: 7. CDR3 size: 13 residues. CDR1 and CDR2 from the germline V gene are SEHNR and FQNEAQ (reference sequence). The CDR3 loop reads CASSSRGQDTIYF. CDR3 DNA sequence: TGTGCCAGCAGCTCGAGGGGGCAGGATACCATATATTTT.

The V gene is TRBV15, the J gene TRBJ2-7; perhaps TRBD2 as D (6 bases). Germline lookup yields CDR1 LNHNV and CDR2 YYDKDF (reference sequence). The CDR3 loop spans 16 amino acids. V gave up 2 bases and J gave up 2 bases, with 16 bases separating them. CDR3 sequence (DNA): TGTGCCACCAGCAGATCGCCCAGGGACTCAGCCTACGAGCAGTACTTC. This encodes CATSRSPRDSAYEQYF.

The DNA for the CDR3 is TGCGCCAGCAGCTTGGCCCAGCGGGAATACAATGAGCAGTTCTTC. It yields the protein CASSLAQREYNEQFF. The chain links TRBV5-1 to TRBJ2-1, with 7 bases fitting TRBD2. Per the germline V gene, CDR1 is SGHRS and CDR2 is YFSETQ. V lost 0 bases, J lost 4 bases, and 4 bases stayed unmatched. This CDR3 is 15 amino acids long.

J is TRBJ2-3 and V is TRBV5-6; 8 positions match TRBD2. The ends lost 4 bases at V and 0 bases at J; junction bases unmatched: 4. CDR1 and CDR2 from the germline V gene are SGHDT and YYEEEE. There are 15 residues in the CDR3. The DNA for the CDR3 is TGTGCCAGCAGCCATAGCGGGGTCAGCACAGATACGCAGTATTTT. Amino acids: CASSHSGVSTDTQYF.

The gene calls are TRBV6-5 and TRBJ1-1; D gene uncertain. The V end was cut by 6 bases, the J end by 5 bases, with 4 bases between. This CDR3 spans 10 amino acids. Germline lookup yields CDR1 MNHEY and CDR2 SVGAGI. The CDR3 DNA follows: TGTGCCAGCAGGACGACTGAAGCTTTCTTT. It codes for CASRTTEAFF.

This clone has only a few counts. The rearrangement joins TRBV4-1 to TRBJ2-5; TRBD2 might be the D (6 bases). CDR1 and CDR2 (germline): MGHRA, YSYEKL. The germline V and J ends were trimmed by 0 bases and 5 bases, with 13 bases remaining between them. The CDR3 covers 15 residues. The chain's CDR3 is CASSQDGTFKETQYF. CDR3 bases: TGCGCCAGCAGCCAAGACGGGACTTTCAAGGAGACCCAGTACTTC.

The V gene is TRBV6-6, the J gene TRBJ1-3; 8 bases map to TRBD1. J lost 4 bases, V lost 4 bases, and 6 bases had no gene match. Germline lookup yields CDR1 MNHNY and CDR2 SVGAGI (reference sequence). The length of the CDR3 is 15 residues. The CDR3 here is CASSSSGGSGNTIYF. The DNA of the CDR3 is TGTGCCAGCAGTTCATCAGGGGGCTCCGGAAACACCATATATTTT.

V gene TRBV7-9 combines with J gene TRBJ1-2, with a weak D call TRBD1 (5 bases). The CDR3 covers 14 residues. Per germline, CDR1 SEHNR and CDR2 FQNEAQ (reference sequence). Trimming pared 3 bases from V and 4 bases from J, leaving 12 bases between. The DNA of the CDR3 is TGTGCCAGCAGCTTCGGGGGTTCCCTCTATGGCTACACCTTC. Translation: CASSFGGSLYGYTF.

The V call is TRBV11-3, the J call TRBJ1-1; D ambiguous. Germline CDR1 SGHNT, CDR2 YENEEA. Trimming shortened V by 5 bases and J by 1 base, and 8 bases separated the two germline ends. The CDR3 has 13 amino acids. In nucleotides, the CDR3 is TGTGCCAGCAGCCTTACGGAGAACACTGAAGCTTTCTTT. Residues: CASSLTENTEAFF.

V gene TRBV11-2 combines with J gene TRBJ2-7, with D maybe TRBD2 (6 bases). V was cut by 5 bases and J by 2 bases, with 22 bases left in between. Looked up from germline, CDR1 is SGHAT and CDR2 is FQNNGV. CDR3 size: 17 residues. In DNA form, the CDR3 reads TGTGCCAGCAGCCCCGACGTCTGGGGGGAGATAACCTACGAGCAGTACTTC. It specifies CASSPDVWGEITYEQYF.

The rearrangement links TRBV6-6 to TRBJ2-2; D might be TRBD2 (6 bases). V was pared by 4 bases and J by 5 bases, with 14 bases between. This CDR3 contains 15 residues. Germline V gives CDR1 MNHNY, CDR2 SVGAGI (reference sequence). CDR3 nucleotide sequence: TGTGCCAGCAGTTCACTTCAGGGAGGAACCGGGGAGCTGTTTTTT. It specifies CASSSLQGGTGELFF.

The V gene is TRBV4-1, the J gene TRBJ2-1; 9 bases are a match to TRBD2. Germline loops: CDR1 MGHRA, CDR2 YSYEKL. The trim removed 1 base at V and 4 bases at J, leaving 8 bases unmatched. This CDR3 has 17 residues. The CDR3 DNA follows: TGCGCCAGCAGCCAAGCTTATGGGACTAGCAGATACAATGAGCAGTTCTTC. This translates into CASSQAYGTSRYNEQFF.

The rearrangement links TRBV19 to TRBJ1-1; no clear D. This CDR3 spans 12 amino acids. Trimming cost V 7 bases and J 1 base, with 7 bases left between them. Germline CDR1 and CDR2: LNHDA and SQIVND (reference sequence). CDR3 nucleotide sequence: TGTGCCAGTAATTTTGCGAACACTGAAGCTTTCTTT. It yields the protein CASNFANTEAFF.

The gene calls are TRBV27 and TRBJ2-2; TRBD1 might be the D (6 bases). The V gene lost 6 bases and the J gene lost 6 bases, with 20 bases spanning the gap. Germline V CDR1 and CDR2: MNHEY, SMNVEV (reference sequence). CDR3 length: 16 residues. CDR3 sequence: CASSRGLGHPPGELFF. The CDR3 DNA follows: TGTGCCAGCAGCCGCGGTTTGGGACACCCTCCCGGGGAGCTGTTTTTT.

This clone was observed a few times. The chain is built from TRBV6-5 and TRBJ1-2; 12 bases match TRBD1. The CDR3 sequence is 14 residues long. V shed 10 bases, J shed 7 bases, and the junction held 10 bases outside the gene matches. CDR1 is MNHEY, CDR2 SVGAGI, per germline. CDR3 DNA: TGTGCCACCTCAGCGGGACAGGGGGCGATTGGCTACACCTTC. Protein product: CATSAGQGAIGYTF.

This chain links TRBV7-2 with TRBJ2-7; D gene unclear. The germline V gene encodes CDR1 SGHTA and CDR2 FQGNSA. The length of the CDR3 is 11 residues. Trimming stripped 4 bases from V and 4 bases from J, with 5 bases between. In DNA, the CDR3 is TGTGCCAGCAGCTACTATTACGAGCAGTACTTC. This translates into CASSYYYEQYF.

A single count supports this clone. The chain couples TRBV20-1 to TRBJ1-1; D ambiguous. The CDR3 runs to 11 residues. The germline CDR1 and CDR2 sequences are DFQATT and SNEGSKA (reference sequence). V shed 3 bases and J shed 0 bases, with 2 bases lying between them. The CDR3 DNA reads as TGCAGTGCTAGTATGAACACTGAAGCTTTCTTT. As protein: CSASMNTEAFF.